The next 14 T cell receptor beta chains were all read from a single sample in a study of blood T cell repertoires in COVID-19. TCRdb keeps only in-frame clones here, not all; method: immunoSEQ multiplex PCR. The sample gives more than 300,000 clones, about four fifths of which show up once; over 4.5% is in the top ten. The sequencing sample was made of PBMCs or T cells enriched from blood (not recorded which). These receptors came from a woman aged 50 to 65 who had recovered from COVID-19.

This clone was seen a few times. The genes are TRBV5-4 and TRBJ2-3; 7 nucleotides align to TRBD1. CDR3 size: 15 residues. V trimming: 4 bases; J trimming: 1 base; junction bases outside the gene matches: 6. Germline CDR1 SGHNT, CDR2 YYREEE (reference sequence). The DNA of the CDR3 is TGTGCCAGCAGCGACCGACAGGGCCGCACAGATACGCAGTATTTT. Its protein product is CASSDRQGRTDTQYF.

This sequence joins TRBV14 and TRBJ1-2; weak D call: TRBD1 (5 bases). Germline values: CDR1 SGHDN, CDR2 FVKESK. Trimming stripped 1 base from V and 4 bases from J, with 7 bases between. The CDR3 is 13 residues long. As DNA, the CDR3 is TGTGCCAGCAGCCAAGGACAGATCTATGGCTACACCTTC. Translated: CASSQGQIYGYTF.

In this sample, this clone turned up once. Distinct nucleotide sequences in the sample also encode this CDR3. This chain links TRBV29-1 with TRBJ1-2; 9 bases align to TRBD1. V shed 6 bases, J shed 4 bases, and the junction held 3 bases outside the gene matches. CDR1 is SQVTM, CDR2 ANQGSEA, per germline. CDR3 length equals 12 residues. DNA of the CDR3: TGCAGCGTGGAGACAGGGGGCTATGGCTACACCTTC. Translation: CSVETGGYGYTF.

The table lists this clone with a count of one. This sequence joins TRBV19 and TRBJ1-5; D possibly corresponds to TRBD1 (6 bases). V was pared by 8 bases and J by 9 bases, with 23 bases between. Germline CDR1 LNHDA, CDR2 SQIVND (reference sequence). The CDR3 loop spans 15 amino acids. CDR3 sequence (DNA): TGTGCCAGTCAGCTTGGAGGGGGGGTTAGTTCGCCCCAGCATTTT. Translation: CASQLGGGVSSPQHF. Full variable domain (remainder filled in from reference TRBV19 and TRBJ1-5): DGGITQSPKYLFRKEGQNVTLSCEQNLNHDAMYWYRQDPGQGLRLIYYSQIVNDFQKGDIAEGYSVSREKKESFPLTVTSAQKNPTAFYLCASQLGGGVSSPQHFGDGTRLSIL.

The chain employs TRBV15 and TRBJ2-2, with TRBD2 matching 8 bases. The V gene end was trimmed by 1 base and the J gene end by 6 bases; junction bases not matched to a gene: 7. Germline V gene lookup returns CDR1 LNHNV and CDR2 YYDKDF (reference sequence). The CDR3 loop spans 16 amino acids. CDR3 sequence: CATSRAGTRAAGELFF. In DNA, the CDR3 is TGTGCCACCAGCAGAGCGGGGACTAGGGCAGCCGGGGAGCTGTTTTTT. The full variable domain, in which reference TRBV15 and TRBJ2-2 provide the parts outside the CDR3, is DAMVIQNPRYQVTQFGKPVTLSCSQTLNHNVMYWYQQKSSQAPKLLFHYYDKDFNNEADTPDNFQSRRPNTSFCFLDIRSPGLGDTAMYLCATSRAGTRAAGELFFGEGSRLTVL.

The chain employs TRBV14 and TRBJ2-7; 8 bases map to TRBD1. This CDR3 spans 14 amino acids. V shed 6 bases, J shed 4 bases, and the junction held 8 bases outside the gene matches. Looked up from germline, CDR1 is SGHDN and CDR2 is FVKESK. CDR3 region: CASRRTGTAYEQYF. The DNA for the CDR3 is TGTGCCAGCAGGAGGACAGGGACCGCTTACGAGCAGTACTTC.

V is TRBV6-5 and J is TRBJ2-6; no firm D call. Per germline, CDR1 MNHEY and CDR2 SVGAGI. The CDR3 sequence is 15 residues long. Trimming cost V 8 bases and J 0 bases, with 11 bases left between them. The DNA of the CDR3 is TGTGCCAGCGTCGGAGCGTTCTCTGGGGCCAACGTCCTGACTTTC. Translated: CASVGAFSGANVLTF.

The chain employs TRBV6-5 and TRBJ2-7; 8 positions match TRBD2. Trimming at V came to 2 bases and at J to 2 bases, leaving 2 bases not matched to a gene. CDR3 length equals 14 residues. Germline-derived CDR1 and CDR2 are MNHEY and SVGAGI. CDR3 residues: CASSYGSGTYEQYF. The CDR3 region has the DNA TGTGCCAGCAGTTACGGTAGCGGGACCTACGAGCAGTACTTC.

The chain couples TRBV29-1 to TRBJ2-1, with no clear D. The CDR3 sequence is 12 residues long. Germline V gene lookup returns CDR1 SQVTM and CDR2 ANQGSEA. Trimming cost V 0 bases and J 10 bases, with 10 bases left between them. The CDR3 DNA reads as TGCAGCGTTGAAGACGAAGCATGGGAGCAGTTCTTC. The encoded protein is CSVEDEAWEQFF.

The CDR3 nucleotides are TGTGCCTGGAGTGGGGGGACAGGGCCAGTCGAGCAGTACTTC. Amino acid sequence: CAWSGGTGPVEQYF. V usage is TRBV30 and J usage is TRBJ2-7, with 9 bases matching TRBD1. The CDR3 covers 14 residues. The V gene end was trimmed by 1 base and the J gene end by 6 bases; junction bases not matched to a gene: 7. Germline V gene lookup returns CDR1 GTSNPN and CDR2 SVGIG (reference sequence).

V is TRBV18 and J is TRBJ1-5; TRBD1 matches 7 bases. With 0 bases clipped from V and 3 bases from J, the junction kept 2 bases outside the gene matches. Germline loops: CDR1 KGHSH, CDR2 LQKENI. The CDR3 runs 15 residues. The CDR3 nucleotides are TGTGCCAGCTCACCACCGGGACAGTACAATCAGCCCCAGCATTTT. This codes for CASSPPGQYNQPQHF.

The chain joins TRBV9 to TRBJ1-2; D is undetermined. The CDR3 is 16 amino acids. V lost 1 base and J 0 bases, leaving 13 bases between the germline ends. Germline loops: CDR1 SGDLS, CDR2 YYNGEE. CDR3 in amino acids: CASSVTAGQANYGYTF. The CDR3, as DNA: TGTGCCAGCAGCGTAACGGCAGGCCAAGCTAACTATGGCTACACCTTC.

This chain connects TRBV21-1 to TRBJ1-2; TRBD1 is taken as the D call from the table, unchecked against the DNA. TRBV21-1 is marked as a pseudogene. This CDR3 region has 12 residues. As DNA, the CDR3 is TGTGCCAGCAGGACAGGGGCCCCTGGCTACACCTTC. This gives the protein CASRTGAPGYTF.

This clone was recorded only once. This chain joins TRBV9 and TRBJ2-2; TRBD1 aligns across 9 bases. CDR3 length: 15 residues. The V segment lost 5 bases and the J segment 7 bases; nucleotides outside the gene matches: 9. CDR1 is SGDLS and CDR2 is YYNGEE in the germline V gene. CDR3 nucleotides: TGTGCCAGCAGTAACAGGGGGCATGAAGACGGGGAGCTGTTTTTT. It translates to CASSNRGHEDGELFF.